The clone carrying this TCR beta chain was counted many times. 13 Jbeta primers and 60 Vbeta primers were used for the PCR. The table came from immunoSEQ multiplex PCR; TCRdb's copy has only in-frame clones and leaves some out. Of approximately 110,000 clones listed, about 13% are singletons. This sample was included in a study of cytomegalovirus exposure and HLA in healthy donors. CDR3 length: 14 amino acids. The V gene's germline CDR1 is ENHRY and CDR2 SYGVKD. V was pared by 6 bases and J by 7 bases, with 7 bases of the junction left unmatched. The chain recombines TRBV10-3 with TRBJ2-7; 12 positions agree with TRBD2. This receptor was identified in a man aged 40-55 years in good health and CMV-seropositive. The source material was PBMCs. The CDR3 here is CAIRLTSGSEEQYF. In DNA form, the CDR3 reads TGTGCCATCAGATTGACTAGCGGGAGTGAAGAGCAGTACTTC.